This T cell receptor (beta chain) appears in the sequencing data of a study of monozygotic twins with inflammatory bowel disease. TCRdb reprocessed the 5' RACE reads and keeps a single row for each CDR3 protein, giving no DNA. The sample holds a few hundred thousand distinct CDR3 sequences. CDR3 size: 14 residues. V and J are TRBV12-3 or TRBV12-4 and TRBJ1-2; the D gene TCRdb calls, TRBD1, cannot be checked with no DNA. The material sequenced was blood. The sequence derives from a human donor with ulcerative colitis or Crohn's disease, or a healthy co-twin of an affected twin (not recorded which). This CDR3 is CASTTQGNYYGYTF.